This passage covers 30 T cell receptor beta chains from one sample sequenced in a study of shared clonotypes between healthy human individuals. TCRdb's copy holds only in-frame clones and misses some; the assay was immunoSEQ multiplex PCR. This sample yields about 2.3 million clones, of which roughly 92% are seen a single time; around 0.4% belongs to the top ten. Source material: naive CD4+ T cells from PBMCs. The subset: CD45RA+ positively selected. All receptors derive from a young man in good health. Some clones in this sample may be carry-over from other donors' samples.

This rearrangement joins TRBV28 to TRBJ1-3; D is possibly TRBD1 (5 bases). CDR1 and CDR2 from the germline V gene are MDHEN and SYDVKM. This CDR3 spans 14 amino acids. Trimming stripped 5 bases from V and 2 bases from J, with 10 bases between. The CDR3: CASSPDSAGNTIYF. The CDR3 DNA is TGTGCCAGCAGTCCCGACAGCGCTGGAAACACCATATATTTT.

CDR3 sequence (DNA): TGCGCCAGTGCCGGGGAGGCAGATACGCAGTATTTT. This sequence encodes CASAGEADTQYF. The chain recombines TRBV5-1 with TRBJ2-3; D may be TRBD2 (6 bases). V lost 8 bases and J lost 4, with 11 bases in between. The CDR3 has 12 amino acids. Germline V gene lookup returns CDR1 SGHRS and CDR2 YFSETQ.

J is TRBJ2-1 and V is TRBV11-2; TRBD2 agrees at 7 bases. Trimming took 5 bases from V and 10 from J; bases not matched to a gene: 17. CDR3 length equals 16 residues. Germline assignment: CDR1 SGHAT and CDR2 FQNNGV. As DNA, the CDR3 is TGTGCCAGCAGCCGTCGACTAGCCCCAGACCCCCAAGAGCAGTTCTTC. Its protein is CASSRRLAPDPQEQFF.

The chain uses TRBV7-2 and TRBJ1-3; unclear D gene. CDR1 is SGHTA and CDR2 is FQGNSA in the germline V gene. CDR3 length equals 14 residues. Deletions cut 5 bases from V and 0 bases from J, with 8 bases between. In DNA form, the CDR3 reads TGTGCCAGCAGCCAACGGAGCTCTGGAAACACCATATATTTT. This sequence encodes CASSQRSSGNTIYF.

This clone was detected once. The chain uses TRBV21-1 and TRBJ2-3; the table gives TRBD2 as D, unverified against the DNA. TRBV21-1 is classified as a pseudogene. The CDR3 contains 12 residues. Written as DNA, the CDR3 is TGTGCCAGCAGGTCGACGAGGGATACGCAGTATTTT. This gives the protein CASRSTRDTQYF.

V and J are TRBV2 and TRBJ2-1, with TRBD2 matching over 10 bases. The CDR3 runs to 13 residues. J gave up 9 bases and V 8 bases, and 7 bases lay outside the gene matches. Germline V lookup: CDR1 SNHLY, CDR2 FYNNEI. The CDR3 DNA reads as TGTGCCAGCCTAGCGGGAGAGGAAGGTGAGCAGTTCTTC. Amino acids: CASLAGEEGEQFF.

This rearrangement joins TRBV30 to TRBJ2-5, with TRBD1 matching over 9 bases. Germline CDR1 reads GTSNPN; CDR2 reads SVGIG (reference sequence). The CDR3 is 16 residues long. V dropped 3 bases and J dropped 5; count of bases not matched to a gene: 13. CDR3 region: CAWRDRGLPRGETQYF. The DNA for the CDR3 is TGTGCCTGGAGGGACAGGGGTCTCCCGAGGGGGGAGACCCAGTACTTC.

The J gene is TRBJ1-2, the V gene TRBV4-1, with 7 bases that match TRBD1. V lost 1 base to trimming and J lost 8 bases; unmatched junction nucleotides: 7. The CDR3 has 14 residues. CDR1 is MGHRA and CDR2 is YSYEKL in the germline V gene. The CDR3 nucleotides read TGCGCCAGCAGCCAAGGGGAGGGGGCGGGAGGCTACACCTTC. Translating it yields CASSQGEGAGGYTF.

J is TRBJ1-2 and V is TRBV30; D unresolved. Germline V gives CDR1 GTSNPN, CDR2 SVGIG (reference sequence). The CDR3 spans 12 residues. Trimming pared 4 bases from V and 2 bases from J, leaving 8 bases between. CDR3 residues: CAWKEVNYGYTF. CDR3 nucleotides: TGTGCCTGGAAGGAAGTAAACTATGGCTACACCTTC.

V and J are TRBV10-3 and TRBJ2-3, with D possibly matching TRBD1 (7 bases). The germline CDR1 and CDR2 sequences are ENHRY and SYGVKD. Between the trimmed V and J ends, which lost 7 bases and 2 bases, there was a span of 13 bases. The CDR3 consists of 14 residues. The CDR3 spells CAIKGAGFTDTQYF. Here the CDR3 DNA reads TGTGCCATCAAGGGGGCGGGATTCACAGATACGCAGTATTTT.

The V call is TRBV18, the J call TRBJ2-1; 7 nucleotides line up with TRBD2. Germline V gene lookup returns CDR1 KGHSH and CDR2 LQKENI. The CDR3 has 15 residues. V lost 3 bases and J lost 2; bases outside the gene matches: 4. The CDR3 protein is CASSPAGVTYNEQFF. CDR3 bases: TGTGCCAGCTCACCGGCGGGAGTCACCTACAATGAGCAGTTCTTC.

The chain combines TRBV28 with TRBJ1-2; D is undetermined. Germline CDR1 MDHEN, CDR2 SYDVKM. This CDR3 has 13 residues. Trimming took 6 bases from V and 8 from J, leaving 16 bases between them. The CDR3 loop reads CASSQPRGGGYTF. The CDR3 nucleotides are TGTGCCAGCAGCCAACCCCGGGGTGGAGGCTACACCTTC.

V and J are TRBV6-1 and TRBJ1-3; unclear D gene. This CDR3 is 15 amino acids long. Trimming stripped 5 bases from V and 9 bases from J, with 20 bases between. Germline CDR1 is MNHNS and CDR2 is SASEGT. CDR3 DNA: TGTGCCAGCAGTCCATCTGGATCGCTCCTGGGCACCATATATTTT. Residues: CASSPSGSLLGTIYF.

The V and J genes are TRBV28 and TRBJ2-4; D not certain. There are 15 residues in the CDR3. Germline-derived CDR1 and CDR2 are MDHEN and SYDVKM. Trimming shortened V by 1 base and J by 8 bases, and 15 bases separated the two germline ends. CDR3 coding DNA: TGTGCCAGCAGTTTATTTTCGGTCCAAAGGGACATTCAGTACTTC. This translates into CASSLFSVQRDIQYF.

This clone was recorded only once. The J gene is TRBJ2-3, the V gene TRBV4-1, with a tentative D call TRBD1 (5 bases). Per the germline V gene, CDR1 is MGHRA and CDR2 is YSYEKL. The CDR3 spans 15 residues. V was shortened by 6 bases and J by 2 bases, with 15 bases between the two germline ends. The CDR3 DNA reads TGCGCCAGCAGAGAGTTTGGGGCTACCACAGATACGCAGTATTTT. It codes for CASREFGATTDTQYF.

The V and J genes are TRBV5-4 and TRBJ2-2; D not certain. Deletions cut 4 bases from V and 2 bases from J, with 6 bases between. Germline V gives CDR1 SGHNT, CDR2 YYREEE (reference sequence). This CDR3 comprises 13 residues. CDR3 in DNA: TGTGCCAGCAGCGTATATAACACCGGGGAGCTGTTTTTT. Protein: CASSVYNTGELFF.

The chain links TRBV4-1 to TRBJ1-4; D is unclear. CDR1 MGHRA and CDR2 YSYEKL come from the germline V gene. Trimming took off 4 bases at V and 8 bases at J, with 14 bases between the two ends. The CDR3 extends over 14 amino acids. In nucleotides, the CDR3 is TGCGCCAGCAGCCTGGGGTGGAGTCGCGAAAAACTGTTTTTT. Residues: CASSLGWSREKLFF.

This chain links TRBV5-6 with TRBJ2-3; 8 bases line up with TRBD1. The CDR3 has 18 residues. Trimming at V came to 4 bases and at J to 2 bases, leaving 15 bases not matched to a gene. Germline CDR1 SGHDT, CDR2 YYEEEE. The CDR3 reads CASSPSGGLTFYTDTQYF. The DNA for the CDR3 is TGTGCCAGCAGCCCGTCAGGGGGCCTGACCTTCTACACAGATACGCAGTATTTT.

CDR3 protein: CASSAAGTSYNEQFF. Here the CDR3 DNA reads TGTGCCAGCAGTGCCGCCGGGACTAGCTACAATGAGCAGTTCTTC. The J gene is TRBJ2-1, the V gene TRBV6-4; TRBD2 agrees at 8 bases. Trimming cost V 4 bases and J 3 bases; bases outside gene matches: 5. The CDR3 covers 15 residues. CDR1 MRHNA and CDR2 SNTAGT come from the germline V gene.

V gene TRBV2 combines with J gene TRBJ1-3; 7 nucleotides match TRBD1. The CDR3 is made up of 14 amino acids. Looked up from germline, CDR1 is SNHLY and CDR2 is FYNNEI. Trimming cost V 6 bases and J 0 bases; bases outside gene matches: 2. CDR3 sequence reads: CASRGTASGNTIYF. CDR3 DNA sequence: TGTGCCAGCAGAGGGACAGCCTCTGGAAACACCATATATTTT.

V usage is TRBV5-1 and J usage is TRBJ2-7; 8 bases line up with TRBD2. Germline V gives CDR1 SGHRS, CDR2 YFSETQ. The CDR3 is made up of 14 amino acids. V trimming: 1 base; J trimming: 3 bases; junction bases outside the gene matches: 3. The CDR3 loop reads CASSLTSGDYEQYF. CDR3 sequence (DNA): TGCGCCAGCAGCTTGACTAGCGGAGACTACGAGCAGTACTTC. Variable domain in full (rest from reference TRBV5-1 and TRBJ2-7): KAGVTQTPRYLIKTRGQQVTLSCSPISGHRSVSWYQQTPGQGLQFLFEYFSETQRNKGNFPGRFSGRQFSNSRSEMNVSTLELGDSALYLCASSLTSGDYEQYFGPGTRLTVT.

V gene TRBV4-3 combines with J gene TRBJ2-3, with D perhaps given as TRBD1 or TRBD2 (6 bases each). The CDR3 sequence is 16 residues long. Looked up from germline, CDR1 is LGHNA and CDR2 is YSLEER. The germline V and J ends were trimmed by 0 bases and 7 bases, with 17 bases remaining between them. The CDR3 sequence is CASSQEQGGGGNTQYF. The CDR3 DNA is TGCGCCAGCAGCCAAGAACAAGGCGGAGGGGGGAATACGCAGTATTTT.

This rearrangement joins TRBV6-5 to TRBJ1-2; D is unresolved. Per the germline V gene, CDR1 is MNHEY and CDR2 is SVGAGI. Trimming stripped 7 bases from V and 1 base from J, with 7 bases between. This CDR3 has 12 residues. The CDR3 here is CASTRGNYGYTF. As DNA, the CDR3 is TGTGCCAGCACGCGGGGTAACTATGGCTACACCTTC.

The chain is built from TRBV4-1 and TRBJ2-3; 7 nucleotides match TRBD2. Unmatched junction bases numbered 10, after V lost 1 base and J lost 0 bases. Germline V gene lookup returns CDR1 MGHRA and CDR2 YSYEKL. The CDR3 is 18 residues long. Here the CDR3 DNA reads TGCGCCAGCAGCCAAGTACATAGTAGCGGGTATAGCACAGATACGCAGTATTTT. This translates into CASSQVHSSGYSTDTQYF.

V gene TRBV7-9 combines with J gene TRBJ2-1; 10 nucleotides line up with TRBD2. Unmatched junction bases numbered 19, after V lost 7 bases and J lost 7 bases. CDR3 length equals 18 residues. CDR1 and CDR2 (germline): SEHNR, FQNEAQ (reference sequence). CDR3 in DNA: TGTGCCAGCACCAAACTCGGGCAACGGCTAGCGGGAGTTAATGAGCAGTTCTTC. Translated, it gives CASTKLGQRLAGVNEQFF.

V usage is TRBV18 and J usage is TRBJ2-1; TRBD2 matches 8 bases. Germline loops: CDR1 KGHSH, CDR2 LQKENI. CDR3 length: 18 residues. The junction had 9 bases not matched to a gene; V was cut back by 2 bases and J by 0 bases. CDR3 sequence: CASSPRFGGRNSYNEQFF. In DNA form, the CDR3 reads TGTGCCAGCTCACCAAGGTTTGGCGGGAGGAACTCCTACAATGAGCAGTTCTTC.

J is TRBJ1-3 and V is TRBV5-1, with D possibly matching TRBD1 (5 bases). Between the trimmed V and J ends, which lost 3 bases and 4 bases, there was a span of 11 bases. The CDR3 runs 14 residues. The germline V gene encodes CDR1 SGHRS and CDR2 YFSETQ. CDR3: CASSSSGGGNTIYF. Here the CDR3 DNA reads TGCGCCAGCAGCTCCTCCGGGGGAGGAAACACCATATATTTT. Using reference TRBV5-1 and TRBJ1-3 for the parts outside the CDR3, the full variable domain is KAGVTQTPRYLIKTRGQQVTLSCSPISGHRSVSWYQQTPGQGLQFLFEYFSETQRNKGNFPGRFSGRQFSNSRSEMNVSTLELGDSALYLCASSSSGGGNTIYFGEGSWLTVV.

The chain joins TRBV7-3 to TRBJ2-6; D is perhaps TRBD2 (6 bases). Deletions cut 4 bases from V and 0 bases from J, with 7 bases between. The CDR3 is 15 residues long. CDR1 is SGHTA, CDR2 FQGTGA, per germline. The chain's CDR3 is CASSYGGSGANVLTF. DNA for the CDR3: TGTGCCAGCAGCTACGGGGGCTCTGGGGCCAACGTCCTGACTTTC.

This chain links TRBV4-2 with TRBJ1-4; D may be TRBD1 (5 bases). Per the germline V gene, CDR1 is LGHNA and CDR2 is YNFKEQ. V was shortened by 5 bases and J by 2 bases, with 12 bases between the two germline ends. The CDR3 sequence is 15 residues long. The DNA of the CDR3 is TGTGCCAGCAGCGACGGGGGTAGGACTAATGAAAAACTGTTTTTT. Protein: CASSDGGRTNEKLFF.

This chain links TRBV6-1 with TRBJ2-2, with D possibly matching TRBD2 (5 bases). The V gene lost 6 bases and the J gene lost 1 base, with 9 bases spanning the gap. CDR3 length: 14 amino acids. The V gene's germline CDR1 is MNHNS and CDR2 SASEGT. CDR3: CASRPLENTGELFF. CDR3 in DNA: TGTGCCAGCAGACCACTAGAGAACACCGGGGAGCTGTTTTTT.